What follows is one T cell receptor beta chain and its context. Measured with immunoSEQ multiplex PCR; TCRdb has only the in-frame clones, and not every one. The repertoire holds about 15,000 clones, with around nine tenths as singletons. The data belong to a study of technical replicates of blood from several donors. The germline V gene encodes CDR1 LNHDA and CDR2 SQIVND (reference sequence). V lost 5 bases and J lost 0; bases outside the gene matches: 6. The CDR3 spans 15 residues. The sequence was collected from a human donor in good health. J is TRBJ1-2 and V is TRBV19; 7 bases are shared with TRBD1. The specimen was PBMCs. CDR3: CASSQGTAPNYGYTF. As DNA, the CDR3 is TGTGCCAGTAGTCAAGGGACAGCGCCTAACTATGGCTACACCTTC. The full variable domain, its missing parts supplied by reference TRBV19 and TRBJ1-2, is DGGITQSPKYLFRKEGQNVTLSCEQNLNHDAMYWYRQDPGQGLRLIYYSQIVNDFQKGDIAEGYSVSREKKESFPLTVTSAQKNPTAFYLCASSQGTAPNYGYTFGSGTRLTVV.